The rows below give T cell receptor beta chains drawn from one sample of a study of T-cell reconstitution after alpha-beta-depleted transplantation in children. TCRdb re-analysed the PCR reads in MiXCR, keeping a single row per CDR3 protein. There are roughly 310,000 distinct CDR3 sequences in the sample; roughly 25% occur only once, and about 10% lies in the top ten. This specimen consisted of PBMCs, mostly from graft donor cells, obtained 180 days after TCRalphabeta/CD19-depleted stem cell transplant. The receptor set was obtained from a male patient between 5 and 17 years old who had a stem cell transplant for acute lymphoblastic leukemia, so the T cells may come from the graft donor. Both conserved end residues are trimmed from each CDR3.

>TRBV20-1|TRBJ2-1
SARVLTSSYNEQF
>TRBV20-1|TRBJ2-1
SARDGSPTGYNEQF
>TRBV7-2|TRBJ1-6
ASSLGPGYNSPLH
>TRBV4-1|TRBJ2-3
ASTPRLVYTDTQY
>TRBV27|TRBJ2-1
ASSLSWTGGLYNEQF
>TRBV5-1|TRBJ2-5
ASSYRDSQETQY
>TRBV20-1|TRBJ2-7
SAVITADRGIYEQY
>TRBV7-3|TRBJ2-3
ASSLTASGSADTQY
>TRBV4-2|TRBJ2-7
ASSQGPSGRYEQY
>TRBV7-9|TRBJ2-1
ASSPRAGVWF
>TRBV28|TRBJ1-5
ASRPTGWGTSNQPQH
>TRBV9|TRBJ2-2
ASSAPLAANTGELF
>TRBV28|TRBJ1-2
ASRSENNYGYT
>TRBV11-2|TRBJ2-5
ASSLEFGAGETQY
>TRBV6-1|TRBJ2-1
ASSISQLAGFYNEQF
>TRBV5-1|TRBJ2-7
ASSLAINTKRNEQY
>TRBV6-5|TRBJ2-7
ASSLGHLGQGGDEQY
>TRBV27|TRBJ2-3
ASSLTGTSFRDHTDTQY
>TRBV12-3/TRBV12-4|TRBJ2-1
ASTQLVYNEQF
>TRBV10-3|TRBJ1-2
AISGPDVGYGYT